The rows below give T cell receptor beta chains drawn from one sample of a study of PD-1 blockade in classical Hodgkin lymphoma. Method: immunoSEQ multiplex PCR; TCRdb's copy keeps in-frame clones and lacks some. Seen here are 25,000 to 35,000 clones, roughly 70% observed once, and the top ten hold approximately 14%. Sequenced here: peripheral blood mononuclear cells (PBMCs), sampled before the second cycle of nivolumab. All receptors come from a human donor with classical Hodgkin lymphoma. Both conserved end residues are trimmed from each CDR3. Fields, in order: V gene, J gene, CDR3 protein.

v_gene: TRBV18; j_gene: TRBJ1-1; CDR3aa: ASSQDRGRMNTEAF
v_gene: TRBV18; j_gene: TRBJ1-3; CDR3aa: ASSPTTWGIPGNTIY
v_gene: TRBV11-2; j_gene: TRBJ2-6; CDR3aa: ASSFWVSSGANVLT
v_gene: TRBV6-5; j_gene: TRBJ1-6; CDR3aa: ASSYSGQPNSPLH
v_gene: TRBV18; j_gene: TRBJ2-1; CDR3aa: ASSPPAGRYNEQF
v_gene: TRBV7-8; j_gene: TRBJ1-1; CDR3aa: ASSLTGITEAF
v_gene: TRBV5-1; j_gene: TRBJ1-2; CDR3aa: ASSSAPGTYGYT
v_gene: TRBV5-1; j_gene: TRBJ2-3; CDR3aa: ASSLEDRKADTQY
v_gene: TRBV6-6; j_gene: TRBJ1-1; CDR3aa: ASSIHSEAF
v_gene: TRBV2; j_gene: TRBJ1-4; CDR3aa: ASSGWVSGTGVGKEKLF
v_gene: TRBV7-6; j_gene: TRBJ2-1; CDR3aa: ASSLRQGSYNEQF